One sample yielded the 9 T cell receptor beta chains listed below, sequenced in a study of T cell responses to AZD1222 COVID-19 vaccine. Assay: immunoSEQ multiplex PCR; the TCRdb copy retains only in-frame clones and omits some. The table shows roughly 180,000 clones, with around 88% occurring only once. The source material was peripheral blood, sampled on day 0 of AZD1222 vaccination. Receptor source: an adult in good health.

This sequence joins TRBV4-1 and TRBJ2-7, with D perhaps matching TRBD1 or TRBD2 (5 bases each). V was shortened by 0 bases and J by 4 bases, with 13 bases between the two germline ends. In germline, CDR1 is MGHRA, CDR2 YSYEKL. The CDR3 sequence is 15 residues long. The CDR3 DNA follows: TGCGCCAGCAGCCAAGATGTGGGGGTCCCTTACGAGCAGTACTTC. It encodes CASSQDVGVPYEQYF.

The rearrangement uses TRBV7-9 and TRBJ1-4, with 12 bases lining up with TRBD1. CDR1 and CDR2 from the germline V gene are SEHNR and FQNEAQ (reference sequence). With 5 bases clipped from V and 3 bases from J, the junction kept 10 bases outside the gene matches. The CDR3 is 18 residues long. As DNA, the CDR3 is TGTGCCAGCAGCCCTTCTCGGGACAGGGGGCGTTCTAATGAAAAACTGTTTTTT. Its protein is CASSPSRDRGRSNEKLFF.

This clone has just a few counts. Other DNA sequences in this specimen translate into the identical CDR3. The rearrangement uses TRBV28 and TRBJ2-2; D gene uncertain. The CDR3 loop spans 15 amino acids. V lost 6 bases to trimming and J lost 7 bases, with 18 bases between them. Germline V gene sequence: CDR1 MDHEN, CDR2 SYDVKM. DNA of the CDR3: TGTGCCAGCAGCTCCCCCTTGGGGTGGGGCGGGGAGCTGTTTTTT. Its translation is CASSSPLGWGGELFF.

This chain links TRBV15 with TRBJ2-1, with no clear D. The CDR3 length is 17 residues. V lost 3 bases and J lost 0, with 15 bases in between. Germline assignment: CDR1 LNHNV and CDR2 YYDKDF (reference sequence). The CDR3 reads CATSSFPPESSYNEQFF. CDR3 nucleotide sequence: TGTGCCACCAGCAGTTTCCCCCCGGAAAGCTCCTACAATGAGCAGTTCTTC. The full variable domain, with the rest looked up from reference TRBV15 and TRBJ2-1, is DAMVIQNPRYQVTQFGKPVTLSCSQTLNHNVMYWYQQKSSQAPKLLFHYYDKDFNNEADTPDNFQSRRPNTSFCFLDIRSPGLGDTAMYLCATSSFPPESSYNEQFFGPGTRLTVL.

This chain joins TRBV4-2 and TRBJ2-5, with a possible D match to TRBD2 (6 bases). Germline CDR1 and CDR2: LGHNA and YNFKEQ. This CDR3 has 17 amino acids. The V gene lost 1 base and the J gene lost 4 bases, with 19 bases spanning the gap. This chain's CDR3 is CASSQGTVVTSRETQYF. The DNA for the CDR3 is TGTGCCAGCAGCCAAGGAACGGTAGTAACTAGCCGAGAGACCCAGTACTTC.

This clone was counted a few times. V usage is TRBV7-9 and J usage is TRBJ2-1, with 11 bases identical to TRBD2. The germline V gene encodes CDR1 SEHNR and CDR2 FQNEAQ (reference sequence). CDR3 size: 16 residues. Losses at the gene ends were 5 bases for V and 0 bases for J; bases not matched to a gene: 3. The CDR3 sequence: CASSITSGGSYNEQFF. The CDR3 DNA reads TGTGCCAGCAGCATCACTAGCGGGGGCTCCTACAATGAGCAGTTCTTC.

The chain joins TRBV4-1 to TRBJ2-1; D ambiguous. CDR3 length equals 15 residues. The V end lost 1 base, the J end lost 0 bases, and 7 bases lay between the germline ends. Germline V gives CDR1 MGHRA, CDR2 YSYEKL. This chain's CDR3 is CASSQVRDSYNEQFF. Written as DNA, the CDR3 is TGCGCCAGCAGCCAAGTGCGCGACTCCTACAATGAGCAGTTCTTC.

The chain carries TRBV11-2 and TRBJ2-7; no clear D gene. Trimming cost V 5 bases and J 2 bases, with 4 bases left between them. This CDR3 contains 11 residues. CDR1 is SGHAT, CDR2 FQNNGV, per germline. The DNA of the CDR3 is TGTGCCAGCAGCCCGGCCTACGAGCAGTACTTC. Protein sequence: CASSPAYEQYF.

The chain couples TRBV5-1 to TRBJ1-1; perhaps TRBD1 as D (6 bases). Trimming pared 3 bases from V and 5 bases from J, leaving 20 bases between. There are 16 residues in the CDR3. Germline CDR1 is SGHRS and CDR2 is YFSETQ. This CDR3 reads CASSWASGEDGTEAFF. In nucleotides, the CDR3 is TGCGCCAGCAGCTGGGCCTCAGGGGAGGATGGAACTGAAGCTTTCTTT. Full variable domain (outside the CDR3, taken from reference TRBV5-1 and TRBJ1-1): KAGVTQTPRYLIKTRGQQVTLSCSPISGHRSVSWYQQTPGQGLQFLFEYFSETQRNKGNFPGRFSGRQFSNSRSEMNVSTLELGDSALYLCASSWASGEDGTEAFFGQGTRLTVV.